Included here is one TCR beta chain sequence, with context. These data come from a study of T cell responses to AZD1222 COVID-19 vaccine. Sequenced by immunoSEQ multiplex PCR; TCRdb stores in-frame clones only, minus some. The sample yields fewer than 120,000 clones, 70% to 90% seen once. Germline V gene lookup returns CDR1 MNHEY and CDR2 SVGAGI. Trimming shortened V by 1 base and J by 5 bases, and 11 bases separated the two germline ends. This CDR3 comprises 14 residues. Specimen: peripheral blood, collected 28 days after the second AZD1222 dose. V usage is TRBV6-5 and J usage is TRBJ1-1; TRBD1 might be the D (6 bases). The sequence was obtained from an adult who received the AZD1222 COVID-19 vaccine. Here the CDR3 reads CASSYYGQRTEAFF. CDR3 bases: TGTGCCAGCAGTTACTACGGACAGAGGACTGAAGCTTTCTTT.